The T cell receptor beta chain under discussion was sequenced for a study of T cell responses to AZD1222 COVID-19 vaccine. General study points: White British ancestry dominated among donors, who included more females, and clonal diversity was possibly underestimated. At 160-218 and 743-854, vaccine-associated CD4 TCRs were dominant, and they spanned spike. In all cases, repertoires were sampled only after the peak T cell response.

Worth noting for this clone: Its antigen is currently unknown.

Repertoires were generated with immunoSEQ multiplex PCR, while TCRdb's copy carries only in-frame clones and drops some. The table includes 95,000 to 150,000 clones, roughly 88% detected once. Deletions cut 4 bases from V and 9 bases from J, with 17 bases between. The germline V gene encodes CDR1 SGHRS and CDR2 YFSETQ. The CDR3 length is 14 residues. This clonotype originated in an adult in good health. The specimen comprised peripheral blood, sampled on day 0 of AZD1222 vaccination. The chain employs TRBV5-1 and TRBJ2-1; D assignment may be TRBD1 or TRBD2 (5 bases each). CDR3 residues: CASSVGTGFTEQFF. The CDR3 DNA sequence: TGCGCCAGCAGCGTGGGGACCGGATTTACTGAGCAGTTCTTC.